Below are 18 T cell receptor beta chains sequenced from a single sample in a study of PD-1 blockade in classical Hodgkin lymphoma. Some clones are missing from TCRdb's copy, which holds only in-frame ones; the method was immunoSEQ multiplex PCR. The sample lists more than 35,000 clones, 76% seen once, with about 10% in the top ten. Every patient experienced relapse after autologous stem cell transplantation, and brentuximab vedotin exposure varied. The sample here was peripheral blood mononuclear cells (PBMCs), taken at baseline. These receptors all come from a human donor with classical Hodgkin lymphoma.

CDR3 sequence: CASRLNTEAFF. The CDR3 DNA reads TGTGCCAGCAGGTTGAACACTGAAGCTTTCTTT. The chain carries TRBV28 and TRBJ1-1; D is uncertain. CDR3 length: 11 amino acids. V was pared by 6 bases and J by 0 bases, with 2 bases between. Germline V lookup: CDR1 MDHEN, CDR2 SYDVKM.

This clone was counted a few times. The V call is TRBV6-5, the J call TRBJ2-2; D not resolved. Trimming shortened V by 6 bases and J by 5 bases, and 13 bases separated the two germline ends. Looked up from germline, CDR1 is MNHEY and CDR2 is SVGAGI. The CDR3 has 14 amino acids. CDR3 coding DNA: TGTGCCAGCAGGGTTACGATCGGAACCGGGGAGCTGTTTTTT. Amino acids: CASRVTIGTGELFF.

V and J are TRBV11-2 and TRBJ2-5; D gene ambiguous. The CDR3 loop spans 13 amino acids. CDR1 is SGHAT, CDR2 FQNNGV, per germline. Trimming took off 3 bases at V and 5 bases at J, with 10 bases between the two ends. The CDR3 here is CASSFLIYETQYF. CDR3 DNA sequence: TGTGCCAGCAGCTTTTTAATCTACGAGACCCAGTACTTC.

J is TRBJ2-7 and V is TRBV5-5; 9 bases are shared with TRBD1. The CDR3 extends over 13 amino acids. The germline gives CDR1 SGHKS, CDR2 YYEKEE (reference sequence). Here the CDR3 reads CASSLATGGAGSV. The CDR3 DNA reads as TGTGCCAGCAGCTTGGCGACAGGGGGTGCGGGATCCGTC.

The chain has TRBV5-1 and TRBJ2-3; D unresolved. Germline V CDR1 and CDR2: SGHRS, YFSETQ. The ends were cut back, 0 bases at V and 2 bases at J, with 10 bases in the middle. This CDR3 is 15 amino acids long. The CDR3: CASSLAGYYTDTQYF. Here the CDR3 DNA reads TGCGCCAGCAGCTTGGCCGGGTACTACACAGATACGCAGTATTTT.

The V gene is TRBV7-3, the J gene TRBJ2-3, with 14 bases lining up with TRBD2. Germline V gene lookup returns CDR1 SGHTA and CDR2 FQGTGA. The CDR3 is 18 amino acids. Trimming cost V 2 bases and J 3 bases; bases outside gene matches: 7. For the CDR3, the DNA is TGTGCCAGCAGCTTAGCGCGGACTAGCGGGAGGACGACAGATACGCAGTATTTT. The encoded protein is CASSLARTSGRTTDTQYF. The full variable domain, with the rest looked up from reference TRBV7-3 and TRBJ2-3, is GAGVSQTPSNKVTEKGKYVELRCDPISGHTALYWYRQSLGQGPEFLIYFQGTGAADDSGLPNDRFFAVRPEGSVSTLKIQRTERGDSAVYLCASSLARTSGRTTDTQYFGPGTRLTVL.

The chain recombines TRBV5-1 with TRBJ2-6; D call uncertain. CDR1 SGHRS and CDR2 YFSETQ come from the germline V gene. Trimming left V 0 bases short and J 4 bases short, with 14 bases between. The length of the CDR3 is 17 residues. This chain's CDR3 is CASSLEGRWSGANVLTF. The CDR3 region has the DNA TGCGCCAGCAGCTTGGAGGGCAGATGGTCCGGGGCCAACGTCCTGACTTTC.

The V call is TRBV5-1, the J call TRBJ2-7, with D perhaps matching TRBD2 (6 bases). The length of the CDR3 is 15 residues. Germline assignment: CDR1 SGHRS and CDR2 YFSETQ. V was trimmed by 1 base and J by 1 base, leaving 12 bases between them. CDR3: CASSLLSGPSYEQYF. CDR3 coding DNA: TGCGCCAGCAGCTTGCTTAGCGGACCATCCTACGAGCAGTACTTC.

The chain couples TRBV7-6 to TRBJ1-1; D is unresolved. V was shortened by 1 base and J by 0 bases, with 9 bases between the two germline ends. Germline CDR1 reads SGHVS; CDR2 reads FNYEAQ. The CDR3 spans 15 residues. Here the CDR3 reads CASSLEADMNTEAFF. CDR3 nucleotides: TGTGCCAGCAGCTTAGAAGCAGATATGAACACTGAAGCTTTCTTT.

The CDR3 DNA is TGCGCCAGCAGCCCGCCGGGACAGGGGTTCAATGAGCAGTTCTTC. This codes for CASSPPGQGFNEQFF. The chain combines TRBV4-1 with TRBJ2-1; TRBD1 agrees at 10 bases. Germline CDR1 MGHRA, CDR2 YSYEKL. Germline trimming cut 4 bases from V and 6 bases from J; bases unmatched to any gene: 6. The CDR3 covers 15 residues.

The chain joins TRBV18 to TRBJ2-5; 9 bases match TRBD1. CDR1 and CDR2 from the germline V gene are KGHSH and LQKENI. V was pared by 3 bases and J by 3 bases, with 11 bases of the junction left unmatched. The CDR3 length is 17 residues. CDR3 protein: CASSPVFGTGMKETQYF. The DNA of the CDR3 is TGTGCCAGCTCACCCGTCTTTGGGACAGGGATGAAAGAGACCCAGTACTTC. Filled out from reference TRBV18 and TRBJ2-5, the complete variable domain reads NAGVMQNPRHLVRRRGQEARLRCSPMKGHSHVYWYRQLPEEGLKFMVYLQKENIIDESGMPKERFSAEFPKEGPSILRIQQVVRGDSAAYFCASSPVFGTGMKETQYFGPGTRLLVL.

This sequence joins TRBV5-1 and TRBJ1-3, with D tentatively TRBD1 (6 bases). Germline V gene data show CDR1 as SGHRS and CDR2 as YFSETQ. The length of the CDR3 is 15 residues. V lost 4 bases and J lost 0, with 11 bases in between. CDR3 coding DNA: TGCGCCAGCAGCGGGGGCGACAGCTCTGGAAACACCATATATTTT. Translation gives CASSGGDSSGNTIYF.

This chain uses TRBV27 with TRBJ1-2; possible D gene TRBD1, 5 bases. V was trimmed by 3 bases and J by 4 bases, leaving 9 bases between them. CDR1 and CDR2 from the germline V gene are MNHEY and SMNVEV (reference sequence). The CDR3 is made up of 13 amino acids. The CDR3 nucleotides are TGTGCCAGCAGTTTCGCGGGGCCCTATGGCTACACCTTC. This encodes CASSFAGPYGYTF.

This clone was found once. This rearrangement joins TRBV28 to TRBJ2-1; 12 nucleotides agree with TRBD1. The CDR3 is made up of 19 amino acids. J lost 3 bases, V lost 5 bases, and 14 bases had no gene match. Per germline, CDR1 MDHEN and CDR2 SYDVKM. Here the CDR3 reads CASSSTGTGGGKGYNEQFF. CDR3 sequence (DNA): TGTGCCAGCAGTAGCACCGGGACAGGGGGCGGCAAGGGCTACAATGAGCAGTTCTTC. Drawing the rest from reference TRBV28 and TRBJ2-1, the complete variable domain is DVKVTQSSRYLVKRTGEKVFLECVQDMDHENMFWYRQDPGLGLRLIYFSYDVKMKEKGDIPEGYSVSREKKERFSLILESASTNQTSMYLCASSSTGTGGGKGYNEQFFGPGTRLTVL.

This chain connects TRBV6-1 to TRBJ2-7; D uncertain. Trimming stripped 0 bases from V and 0 bases from J, with 9 bases between. The CDR3 contains 15 residues. Looked up from germline, CDR1 is MNHNS and CDR2 is SASEGT. CDR3: CASSEAHTASYEQYF. The CDR3 nucleotides are TGTGCCAGCAGTGAAGCGCACACTGCCTCCTACGAGCAGTACTTC.

This clone was detected a few times. This chain connects TRBV19 to TRBJ1-2, with D tentatively TRBD1 (5 bases). This CDR3 has 15 residues. V was shortened by 5 bases and J by 7 bases, with 20 bases between the two germline ends. Germline loops: CDR1 LNHDA, CDR2 SQIVND (reference sequence). CDR3 nucleotides: TGTGCCAGTAGTCGGTCAGGGAGCTATCAGAGTGGCTACACCTTC. Translation: CASSRSGSYQSGYTF.

V usage is TRBV6-6 and J usage is TRBJ1-5; D might be TRBD1 (6 bases). Germline loops: CDR1 MNHNY, CDR2 SVGAGI (reference sequence). The CDR3 sequence is 14 residues long. V lost 3 bases, J lost 2 bases, and 8 bases lay in between. The CDR3 DNA follows: TGTGCCAGCAGTTATTCAGGGGGCAATCAGCCCCAGCATTTT. It encodes CASSYSGGNQPQHF.

The chain uses TRBV19 and TRBJ2-3; 7 nucleotides align to TRBD2. CDR3 length: 15 residues. Germline loops: CDR1 LNHDA, CDR2 SQIVND (reference sequence). V lost 11 bases and J lost 2; bases outside the gene matches: 13. CDR3 residues: CAGTGRPDPTDTQYF. The CDR3 DNA reads TGTGCCGGTACCGGGAGGCCCGACCCCACAGATACGCAGTATTTT.